This T cell receptor beta chain was obtained from a study of cytomegalovirus exposure and HLA in healthy donors. A multiplex PCR was run with 60 Vbeta primers and 13 Jbeta primers. Data came from immunoSEQ multiplex PCR; TCRdb stores just in-frame clones and leaves some out. The table records over 90,000 clones, around 79% of them present only once. Remarks on this clone: The antigen is undetermined.

The V and J ends lost 5 bases and 7 bases, in that order; junction bases with no gene match: 6. Germline values: CDR1 MNHNS, CDR2 SASEGT. The CDR3 consists of 13 residues. General study findings and limits: Later work found that TCR association rates differed between HLA loci; DRB1 had the most and HLA-C the fewest. When presence/absence was analysed, sequencing depth was taken to be roughly uniform across donors.

This TCR derives from a man aged 50 to 60 in good health and CMV-seropositive. The J gene is TRBJ1-2, the V gene TRBV6-1, with TRBD1 matching over 8 bases. The source material was PBMCs. The CDR3 protein is CASSMDRVGGYTF. The CDR3, as DNA: TGTGCCAGCAGTATGGACAGGGTTGGTGGCTACACCTTC.